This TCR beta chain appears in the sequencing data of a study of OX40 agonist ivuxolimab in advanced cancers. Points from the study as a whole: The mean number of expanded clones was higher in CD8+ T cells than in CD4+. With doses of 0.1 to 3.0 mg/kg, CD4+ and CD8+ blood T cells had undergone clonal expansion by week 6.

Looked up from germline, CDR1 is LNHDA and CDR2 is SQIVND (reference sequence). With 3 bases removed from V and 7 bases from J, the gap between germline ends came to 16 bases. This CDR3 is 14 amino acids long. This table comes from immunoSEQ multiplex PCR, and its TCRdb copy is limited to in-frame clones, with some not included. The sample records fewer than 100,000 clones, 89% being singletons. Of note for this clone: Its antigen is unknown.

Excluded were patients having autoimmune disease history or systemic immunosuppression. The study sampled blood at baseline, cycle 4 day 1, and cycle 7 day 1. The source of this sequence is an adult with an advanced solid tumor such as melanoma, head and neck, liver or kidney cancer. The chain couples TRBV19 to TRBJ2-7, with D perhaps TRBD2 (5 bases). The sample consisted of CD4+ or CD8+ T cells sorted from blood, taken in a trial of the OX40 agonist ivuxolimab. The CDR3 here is CASSILSGSGEQYF. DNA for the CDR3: TGTGCCAGTAGTATTTTGAGTGGGTCGGGGGAGCAGTACTTC.